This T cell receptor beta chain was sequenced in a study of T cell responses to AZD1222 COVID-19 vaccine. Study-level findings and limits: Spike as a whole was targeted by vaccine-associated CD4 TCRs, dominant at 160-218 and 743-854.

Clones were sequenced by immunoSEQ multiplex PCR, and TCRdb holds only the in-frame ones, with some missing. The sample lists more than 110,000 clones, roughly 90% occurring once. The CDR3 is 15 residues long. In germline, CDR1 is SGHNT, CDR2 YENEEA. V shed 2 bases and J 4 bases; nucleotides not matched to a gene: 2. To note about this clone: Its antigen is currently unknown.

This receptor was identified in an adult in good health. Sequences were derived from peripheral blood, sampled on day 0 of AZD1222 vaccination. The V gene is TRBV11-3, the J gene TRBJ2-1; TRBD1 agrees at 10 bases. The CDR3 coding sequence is TGTGCCAGCAGCTTATTGGGACAGGGGTACAATGAGCAGTTCTTC. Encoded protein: CASSLLGQGYNEQFF.